This TCR beta chain is drawn from a study of TIL therapy for anti-PD-1-resistant metastatic lung cancer. The CDR3 runs 20 residues. Germline V gene lookup returns CDR1 ENHRY and CDR2 SYGVKD. Losses at the gene ends were 0 bases for V and 1 base for J; bases not matched to a gene: 11. The time point is: pre-treatment sample, taken before nivolumab and TIL therapy. Only one count was recorded for this clone. The libraries were made with immunoSEQ v3. Repertoires were generated with immunoSEQ multiplex PCR, while TCRdb's copy carries only in-frame clones and drops some. The repertoire includes about 60,000 clones, around 86% of them detected once, and around 2.6% sits in the top ten.

The sequence was obtained from a person between 25 and 80 years old with non-small cell lung cancer. The sequencing here drew on blood, taken at baseline. The chain is built from TRBV10-3 and TRBJ2-6; 8 nucleotides match TRBD1. CDR3 coding DNA: TGTGCCATCAGTGAGTCAAGGGACAGGAGGGTCGGGTCTGGGGCCAACGTCCTGACTTTC. It is translated as CAISESRDRRVGSGANVLTF.